This T cell receptor (beta chain) comes out of a study of control samples from healthy donors and cancer patients. The table lists this clone with a few counts. This CDR3 is 13 amino acids long. Germline assignment: CDR1 MNHNY and CDR2 SVGAGI (reference sequence). V lost 2 bases and J lost 2, with 6 bases in between. Assay: immunoSEQ multiplex PCR; the TCRdb copy retains only in-frame clones and omits some. The sample holds approximately 68,000 clones; more than 80% are singletons and the top ten take around 14%. The chain uses TRBV6-6 and TRBJ1-2; no reliable D call. Sequencing used blood. This clonotype originated in a man aged 60-69 years in good health. CDR3 region: CASSYTENYGYTF. Here the CDR3 DNA reads TGTGCCAGCAGTTACACAGAGAACTATGGCTACACCTTC.